The sample holds a few counts of the clone carrying this TCR beta chain. What it binds is not known. CDR1 and CDR2 (germline): LGHNA, YNFKEQ. The CDR3 totals 13 residues. V lost 1 base and J 10 bases, leaving 12 bases between the germline ends. The record originates from a study of STAT3 mutations in large granular lymphocyte leukemia. Study outcomes and limitations: In T-cell large granular lymphocyte leukemia, about half of patients showed multiple immunodominant subclonotypes. Some patients had dominant TCR clones larger than their STAT3 mutant burden.

Assay: immunoSEQ multiplex PCR; the TCRdb copy retains only in-frame clones and omits some. Altogether roughly 30,000 clones are present, roughly 80% being singletons, with the ten largest covering approximately 30%. What was sequenced was peripheral blood mononuclear cells. The chain joins TRBV4-2 to TRBJ2-3; no clear D gene. This clonotype was sampled from a woman between 45 and 65 years old with T-cell large granular lymphocyte leukemia. Some clones in this sample may be carry-over from other donors' samples. CDR3 in amino acids: CASSQAGKGAQYF. In DNA form, the CDR3 reads TGTGCCAGCAGCCAAGCTGGGAAAGGAGCGCAGTATTTT.